These 6 T cell receptor beta chains were all obtained from the same sample, sequenced in a study of T cells in Graves' hyperthyroidism and ophthalmopathy. Researchers amplified the TCR beta CDR3 regions from RNA transcripts. First-round RT-PCR targeting the TCR CDR3 was performed with the HTBI primer set. One entry per CDR3 protein, called by TCRdb with MiXCR from the multiplex PCR reads. The sample includes around 350,000 distinct CDR3 sequences, approximately 19% seen only once; the top ten take 3.7%. Sequenced material: blood. The receptors come from a woman younger than 35 with Graves' hyperthyroidism.

About this clonotype: Being one base from a much bigger clone, this may be a read error. This chain joins TRBV6-1 and TRBJ2-7; no clear D. Germline V gene data show CDR1 as MNHNS and CDR2 as SASEGT. The CDR3 spans 13 residues. Trimming left V 1 base short and J 0 bases short, with 4 bases between. The CDR3 reads CASSEGHSYEQYV. CDR3 nucleotide sequence: TGTGCCAGCAGTGAAGGACACTCCTACGAGCAGTACGTC.

This clonotype was detected many times. The rearrangement links TRBV6-1 to TRBJ2-7, with 7 bases fitting TRBD1. Looked up from germline, CDR1 is MNHNS and CDR2 is SASEGT. J was trimmed by 2 bases and V by 2 bases; bases with no gene match: 6. The CDR3 extends over 15 amino acids. The CDR3 loop reads CASSEPGQTPYEQYF. The CDR3, as DNA: TGTGCCAGCAGTGAACCGGGACAGACGCCCTACGAGCAGTACTTC.

The chain carries TRBV9 and TRBJ2-7, with 9 bases aligning to TRBD1. The CDR3 runs to 14 residues. The trim removed 4 bases at V and 3 bases at J, leaving 5 bases unmatched. Germline V CDR1 and CDR2: SGDLS, YYNGEE. CDR3 sequence reads: CASSSGGQGYEQYF. The CDR3 nucleotides read TGTGCCAGCAGCTCGGGGGGACAGGGCTACGAGCAGTACTTC.

The V and J genes are TRBV3-1 and TRBJ1-1; tentative D call: TRBD1 (6 bases). Trimming pared 5 bases from V and 0 bases from J, leaving 16 bases between. Per the germline V gene, CDR1 is LGHDT and CDR2 is YNNKEL (reference sequence). The CDR3 has 16 amino acids. Here the CDR3 DNA reads TGTGCCAGCAGCGCCCCAGGAGGGGGATTGAACACTGAAGCTTTCTTT. Translated: CASSAPGGGLNTEAFF.

This clonotype was seen repeatedly, ten times or more. The V gene is TRBV6-2 or TRBV6-3, the J gene TRBJ1-2, with a possible D match to TRBD1 (5 bases). Germline V gives CDR1 MNHEY, CDR2 SVGEGT. V lost 0 bases and J lost 2, with 13 bases in between. CDR3 length equals 16 residues. The CDR3 nucleotides read TGTGCCAGCAGTTACTCACTGGACACCTTGAACTATGGCTACACCTTC. Translation: CASSYSLDTLNYGYTF.

V and J are TRBV7-3 and TRBJ1-1, with no clear D. Deletions cut 1 base from V and 5 bases from J, with 14 bases between. This CDR3 is 15 amino acids long. Germline values: CDR1 SGHTA, CDR2 FQGTGA. CDR3 protein: CASSLSLGGGTEAFF. The CDR3 DNA follows: TGTGCCAGCAGCTTAAGTCTTGGCGGTGGGACTGAAGCTTTCTTT.